These 15 T cell receptor beta chains originate from one sample sequenced in a study of blood T cell repertoires in COVID-19. Libraries were prepared by immunoSEQ multiplex PCR; TCRdb keeps only in-frame clonotypes and omits some of them. The data show over 200,000 clones, with approximately 84% seen just once and 1.8% held by the top ten. Sequencing was carried out using PBMCs or T cells enriched from blood (not recorded which). The receptors were sampled from a man in his sixties who had recovered from COVID-19.

V gene TRBV21-1 combines with J gene TRBJ2-5; no DNA check was done on the table's D call, TRBD1. TRBV21-1 represents a pseudogene. There are 14 residues in the CDR3. CDR3 residues: CASSLTGSRETQYF. DNA for the CDR3: TGTGCCAGCAGCCTGACAGGGTCGCGGGAGACCCAGTACTTC.

The chain employs TRBV7-2 and TRBJ2-7, with TRBD2 identical over 10 bases. Trimming at V came to 1 base and at J to 4 bases, leaving 10 bases not matched to a gene. In germline, CDR1 is SGHTA, CDR2 FQGNSA. This CDR3 contains 17 residues. The CDR3 region is CASSLGPLASGGYEQYF. In DNA form, the CDR3 reads TGTGCCAGCAGCTTAGGGCCACTGGCTAGCGGGGGTTACGAGCAGTACTTC.

This chain joins TRBV2 and TRBJ2-1; 7 bases match TRBD2. Trimming removed 6 bases from V and 7 bases from J; junction bases left unmatched: 9. The CDR3 is 14 amino acids. CDR1 and CDR2 from the germline V gene are SNHLY and FYNNEI. The CDR3 here is CASRSASGQNEQFF. CDR3 bases: TGTGCCAGCAGATCGGCTAGCGGCCAAAATGAGCAGTTCTTC.

The V gene is TRBV11-3, the J gene TRBJ2-7, with TRBD2 as a possible D gene (6 bases). The CDR3 sequence is 14 residues long. Germline values: CDR1 SGHNT, CDR2 YENEEA. Trimming removed 6 bases at V and 2 bases at J, with 14 bases between. As DNA, the CDR3 is TGTGCCAGCAGTAGAACCGGGGGAGCCTACGAGCAGTACTTC. Amino acids: CASSRTGGAYEQYF.

This clone was seen only once. The chain is built from TRBV14 and TRBJ2-3; a possible D gene is TRBD1 (6 bases). V dropped 2 bases and J dropped 5 bases, with 17 bases sitting between them. There are 16 residues in the CDR3. The germline CDR1 and CDR2 sequences are SGHDN and FVKESK. CDR3 sequence (DNA): TGTGCCAGCAGCCAACGGGACACCATCCTGGTAGATACGCAGTATTTT. It codes for CASSQRDTILVDTQYF.

The chain links TRBV6-5 to TRBJ2-1, with 9 bases lining up with TRBD2. Germline assignment: CDR1 MNHEY and CDR2 SVGAGI. The CDR3 has 14 amino acids. The V segment lost 7 bases and the J segment 8 bases; nucleotides outside the gene matches: 9. This CDR3 reads CASTAGGLWDEQFF. CDR3 sequence (DNA): TGTGCCAGCACGGCGGGGGGGCTTTGGGATGAGCAGTTCTTC.

The chain uses TRBV7-9 and TRBJ1-4, with a possible D match to TRBD1 (5 bases). Germline loops: CDR1 SEHNR, CDR2 FQNEAQ (reference sequence). This CDR3 region has 14 residues. V lost 3 bases and J 7 bases, leaving 12 bases between the germline ends. CDR3 nucleotide sequence: TGTGCCAGCAGCTTCGGGGGTGGTAGTGAAAAACTGTTTTTT. Its translation: CASSFGGGSEKLFF.

This sequence joins TRBV28 and TRBJ2-7; 9 bases are shared with TRBD1. Germline assignment: CDR1 MDHEN and CDR2 SYDVKM. The CDR3 contains 14 residues. V was clipped by 5 bases and J by 5 bases; unmatched bases: 7. DNA of the CDR3: TGTGCCAGCAGTCTACAGGGGGCGCTCGACGAGCAGTACTTC. Its protein product is CASSLQGALDEQYF.

V gene TRBV27 combines with J gene TRBJ1-5; D remains unclear. The CDR3 contains 13 residues. Germline V gene sequence: CDR1 MNHEY, CDR2 SMNVEV (reference sequence). The ends were cut back, 2 bases at V and 1 base at J, with 3 bases in the middle. CDR3 coding DNA: TGTGCCAGCAGTTTAAGCAGCAATCAGCCCCAGCATTTT. Amino acid sequence: CASSLSSNQPQHF.

This clone was counted a few times. The V gene is TRBV3-1 (or the pseudogene TRBV3-2), the J gene TRBJ1-2; 8 bases are shared with TRBD1. The germline gives CDR1 LGHDT, CDR2 YNNKEL (reference sequence). V was clipped by 0 bases and J by 4 bases; unmatched bases: 1. This CDR3 comprises 14 residues. This chain's CDR3 is CASSQDQGAYGYTF. The CDR3 bases are TGTGCCAGCAGCCAAGATCAGGGGGCCTATGGCTACACCTTC.

This sequence joins TRBV9 and TRBJ2-1; D possibly corresponds to TRBD2 (7 bases). Germline CDR1 and CDR2: SGDLS and YYNGEE. The V end was cut by 0 bases, the J end by 10 bases, with 23 bases between. CDR3 length: 17 amino acids. The DNA of the CDR3 is TGTGCCAGCAGCGTAGAATCGGGGGGCTACCCCCCGCGGGAGCAGTTCTTC. It translates to CASSVESGGYPPREQFF.

This clone was seen a single time. The rearrangement joins TRBV5-1 to TRBJ1-4, with D perhaps TRBD1 (6 bases). V was pared by 5 bases and J by 5 bases, with 10 bases between. CDR1 and CDR2 (germline): SGHRS, YFSETQ. The CDR3 has 13 residues. CDR3 residues: CASRGDNNEKLFF. The DNA for the CDR3 is TGCGCCAGCAGGGGGGACAACAATGAAAAACTGTTTTTT.

The V call is TRBV3-1 (or the pseudogene TRBV3-2), the J call TRBJ1-1; D possibly corresponds to TRBD1 (6 bases). The germline V gene encodes CDR1 LGHDT and CDR2 YNNKEL (reference sequence). Trimming stripped 5 bases from V and 4 bases from J, with 17 bases between. CDR3 size: 15 residues. The CDR3 bases are TGTGCCAGCAGCTCCCGGGGAGGGGGTGGCACTGAAGCTTTCTTT. Protein product: CASSSRGGGGTEAFF.

The chain's CDR3 is CASSSQGNSYEQYF. The CDR3, as DNA: TGTGCCAGCAGTTCACAGGGTAACTCCTACGAGCAGTACTTC. The chain employs TRBV6-1 and TRBJ2-7, with TRBD1 as a possible D gene (6 bases). Per the germline V gene, CDR1 is MNHNS and CDR2 is SASEGT. The CDR3 is 14 amino acids. V dropped 5 bases and J dropped 0 bases, with 11 bases sitting between them.

A single count supports this clone. The chain recombines TRBV12-5 with TRBJ2-7, with a tentative D call TRBD2 (6 bases). This CDR3 is 14 amino acids long. Germline CDR1 and CDR2: LGHNT and FRNRAP. Deletions cut 3 bases from V and 6 bases from J, with 15 bases between. The CDR3 sequence: CASGLHSRDSEQYF. The CDR3 nucleotides read TGTGCTAGTGGTTTACATTCCCGGGACTCCGAGCAGTACTTC.